The 11 T cell receptor beta chains below come from one sample, sequenced in a study of blood T cell repertoires in COVID-19. Data came from immunoSEQ multiplex PCR; TCRdb stores just in-frame clones and leaves some out. The sample consists of roughly 25,000 clones, about nine tenths of them appearing once. Material for sequencing was peripheral blood. The receptors come from a man aged 65 to 79 in a cohort sampled during active COVID-19.

The chain has TRBV11-2 and TRBJ2-3, with D perhaps matching TRBD1 (6 bases). Germline CDR1 SGHAT, CDR2 FQNNGV. V gave up 1 base and J gave up 1 base, with 6 bases separating them. The CDR3 has 14 amino acids. The CDR3, as DNA: TGTGCCAGCAGCTTAGGACAGGGCACAGATACGCAGTATTTT. This codes for CASSLGQGTDTQYF.

This clone was detected once. V is TRBV19 and J is TRBJ2-7, with 9 bases matching TRBD1. CDR1 and CDR2 from the germline V gene are LNHDA and SQIVND (reference sequence). This CDR3 has 14 residues. Losses at the gene ends were 5 bases for V and 0 bases for J; bases not matched to a gene: 2. CDR3 in DNA: TGTGCCAGTAGTGAGGACAGGGGCTCCTACGAGCAGTACTTC. Protein: CASSEDRGSYEQYF. The whole variable domain, remainder taken from reference TRBV19 and TRBJ2-7, is DGGITQSPKYLFRKEGQNVTLSCEQNLNHDAMYWYRQDPGQGLRLIYYSQIVNDFQKGDIAEGYSVSREKKESFPLTVTSAQKNPTAFYLCASSEDRGSYEQYFGPGTRLTVT.

The CDR3 DNA sequence: TGTGCCAGCAGCTTGGCGGGAGTGGTAGATACGCAGTATTTT. This codes for CASSLAGVVDTQYF. This sequence joins TRBV7-2 and TRBJ2-3, with 7 nucleotides matching TRBD2. CDR3 length equals 14 residues. Looked up from germline, CDR1 is SGHTA and CDR2 is FQGNSA. J gave up 5 bases and V 3 bases, and 5 bases lay outside the gene matches.

CDR3 bases: TGTGCCAGCAGCCGCACCAGCGGGGGGGCCTCCTACGAGCAGTACTTC. Translating gives CASSRTSGGASYEQYF. This sequence joins TRBV7-8 and TRBJ2-7; TRBD2 agrees at 10 bases. CDR3 length equals 16 residues. J was trimmed by 0 bases and V by 5 bases; bases with no gene match: 7. Germline CDR1 is SGHVS and CDR2 is FQNEAQ.

This chain joins TRBV19 and TRBJ2-7; the D gene is possibly TRBD1 (6 bases). The CDR3 runs 17 residues. Germline CDR1 LNHDA, CDR2 SQIVND (reference sequence). V was trimmed by 5 bases and J by 4 bases, leaving 24 bases between them. In DNA, the CDR3 is TGTGCCAGTAGTTCTGCCTCCGGACAGAAGGGCCTGTACGAGCAGTACTTC. It yields the protein CASSSASGQKGLYEQYF. The whole variable domain, filled in from reference TRBV19 and TRBJ2-7, reads DGGITQSPKYLFRKEGQNVTLSCEQNLNHDAMYWYRQDPGQGLRLIYYSQIVNDFQKGDIAEGYSVSREKKESFPLTVTSAQKNPTAFYLCASSSASGQKGLYEQYFGPGTRLTVT.

Of note for this clone: Compared with germline, one end of the junction differs, possibly owing to a read error. V is TRBV28 and J is TRBJ1-5, with D perhaps TRBD1 (5 bases). The CDR3 totals 15 residues. The germline V gene encodes CDR1 MDHEN and CDR2 SYDVKM. CDR3 residues: CASSLDGQGKQPQHF. The CDR3 DNA reads TGTGCCAGCAGTTTGGACGGGCAGGGCAAACAGCCCCAGCATTTT.

The CDR3 nucleotides read TGTGCCAGCAGCCCTGACAGGAACCTTCTCGGAGCTTTCTTT. It encodes CASSPDRNLLGAFF. The J gene is TRBJ1-1, the V gene TRBV7-2; tentative D call: TRBD1 (6 bases). V dropped 5 bases and J dropped 10 bases, with 20 bases sitting between them. Germline V gives CDR1 SGHTA, CDR2 FQGNSA. There are 14 residues in the CDR3.

V is TRBV7-9 and J is TRBJ2-1, with 8 bases aligning to TRBD2. This CDR3 comprises 12 residues. Germline loops: CDR1 SEHNR, CDR2 FQNEAQ (reference sequence). The V gene end was trimmed by 2 bases and the J gene end by 15 bases; junction bases not matched to a gene: 6. The CDR3, as DNA: TGTGCCAGCAGCTTACAAGCGGGAGTTTTGTTCTTC. Translation: CASSLQAGVLFF.

The CDR3 nucleotides are TGTGCCAGTAGTACAACAGGGGGCCAGAATGAAAAACTGTTTTTT. As protein: CASSTTGGQNEKLFF. This chain links TRBV19 with TRBJ1-4, with 9 bases matching TRBD1. The CDR3 is 15 residues long. V gave up 4 bases and J gave up 5 bases; unmatched junction bases: 5. Per the germline V gene, CDR1 is LNHDA and CDR2 is SQIVND (reference sequence). The variable domain in full, with the rest retrieved from reference TRBV19 and TRBJ1-4, is DGGITQSPKYLFRKEGQNVTLSCEQNLNHDAMYWYRQDPGQGLRLIYYSQIVNDFQKGDIAEGYSVSREKKESFPLTVTSAQKNPTAFYLCASSTTGGQNEKLFFGSGTQLSVL.

The chain has TRBV27 and TRBJ1-5; D is ambiguous. V was clipped by 3 bases and J by 3 bases, with 6 bases between them. This CDR3 is built from 13 residues. CDR1 is MNHEY, CDR2 SMNVEV, per germline (reference sequence). Here the CDR3 DNA reads TGTGCCAGCAGTTTTAGATACAATCAGCCCCAGCATTTT. Its protein is CASSFRYNQPQHF.

The chain carries TRBV7-3 and TRBJ2-1, with 13 bases aligning to TRBD2. The CDR3 has 15 residues. Trimming removed 4 bases from V and 8 bases from J; junction bases left unmatched: 5. CDR1 is SGHTA, CDR2 FQGTGA, per germline. CDR3 sequence reads: CASSSGLAGVDEQFF. CDR3 coding DNA: TGTGCCAGCAGCTCTGGACTAGCGGGAGTGGATGAGCAGTTCTTC. Based on the CDR3 plus reference TRBV7-3 and TRBJ2-1, the full variable domain is GAGVSQTPSNKVTEKGKYVELRCDPISGHTALYWYRQSLGQGPEFLIYFQGTGAADDSGLPNDRFFAVRPEGSVSTLKIQRTERGDSAVYLCASSSGLAGVDEQFFGPGTRLTVL.